The present T cell receptor (beta chain) was sequenced within a study of T cell repertoires in cytomegalovirus infection. The germline gives CDR1 MNHEY, CDR2 SVGEGT. The CDR3 contains 14 residues. Germline trimming cut 5 bases from V and 0 bases from J; bases unmatched to any gene: 4. In this sample, this clonotype turned up a few times. Its specificity is not known. TCRdb fed the reads into MiXCR, producing one record per CDR3 protein. This repertoire shows approximately 73,000 distinct CDR3 sequences, around 42% found once; its top ten account for over 85%. The starting material was CD8+ T cells from cultured PBMCs, obtained from culture after CMV antigen stimulation. The V call is TRBV6-2 or TRBV6-3, the J call TRBJ2-7; 7 bases line up with TRBD1. This TCR was sampled from a human donor in good health (CMV status not recorded). Some clones in this sample may be carry-over from other donors' samples. The CDR3 bases are TGTGCCAGCAGTGTGGACAGGAGCTCCTACGAGCAGTACTTC. It translates to CASSVDRSSYEQYF.